Included here is one TCR beta chain sequence, with context. The sample is drawn from a study of blood T cells in healthy people across ages. Next came a second PCR, run for about 6 to 12 cycles, which used a sample-barcoded 5' primer along with a J-beta primer mix. TCRdb passed the 5' RACE reads through MiXCR, listing each CDR3 protein once. The sample has more than 1.4 million distinct CDR3 sequences; approximately 42% are singletons. V was pared by 10 bases and J by 3 bases, with 13 bases between. Germline loops: CDR1 SNHLY, CDR2 FYNNEI. CDR3 length: 12 residues. The sample providers were healthy Caucasian people from Russia, aged roughly 6 to 100.

The sample comprised blood. The V gene is TRBV2, the J gene TRBJ2-7; D assignment may be TRBD1 or TRBD2 (5 bases each). The TCR was taken from a woman under 30 in good health. The CDR3 nucleotides read TGTGCCACCTCGGGACCTATCTACGAGCAGTACTTC. Its protein is CATSGPIYEQYF.